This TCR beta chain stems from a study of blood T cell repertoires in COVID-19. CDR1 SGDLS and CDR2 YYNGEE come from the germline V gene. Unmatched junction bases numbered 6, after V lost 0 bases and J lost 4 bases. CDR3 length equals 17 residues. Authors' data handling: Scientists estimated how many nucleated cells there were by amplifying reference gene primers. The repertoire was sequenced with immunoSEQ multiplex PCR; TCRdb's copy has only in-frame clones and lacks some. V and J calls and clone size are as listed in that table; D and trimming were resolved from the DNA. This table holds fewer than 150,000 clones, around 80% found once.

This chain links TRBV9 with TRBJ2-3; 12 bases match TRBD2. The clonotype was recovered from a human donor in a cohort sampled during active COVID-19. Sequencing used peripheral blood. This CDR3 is CASSVAPLAGGADTQYF. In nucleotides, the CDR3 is TGTGCCAGCAGCGTAGCCCCACTAGCGGGGGGCGCAGATACGCAGTATTTT.